This T cell receptor beta chain was retrieved from a study of immune evolution from preneoplasia to lung adenocarcinoma. Sequencing used immunoSEQ multiplex PCR; TCRdb keeps in-frame clones, though not all of them. The repertoire holds 10,000 to 13,000 clones, with more than 70% as singletons. Germline CDR1 is MDHEN and CDR2 is SYDVKM. This CDR3 region has 13 residues. Between the trimmed V and J ends, which lost 4 bases and 3 bases, there was a span of 6 bases. The sample consisted of FFPE minimally invasive lung adenocarcinoma tissue. The receptor comes from a person between 70 and 80 years old with lung adenocarcinoma. The chain links TRBV28 to TRBJ1-4, with D unresolved. As DNA, the CDR3 is TGTGCCAGCAGTTCCTGGGCTAATGAAAAACTGTTTTTT. Protein product: CASSSWANEKLFF.